A selection of T cell receptor beta chains follows, all from one sample in a study of OX40 agonist ivuxolimab in advanced cancers. Repertoires were generated with immunoSEQ multiplex PCR, while TCRdb's copy carries only in-frame clones and drops some. This table holds some 98,000 clones, roughly 84% found once. This specimen consisted of CD4+ or CD8+ T cells sorted from blood, obtained in a trial of the OX40 agonist ivuxolimab. The receptors here all came from an adult with an advanced solid tumor such as melanoma, head and neck, liver or kidney cancer. The CDR3 runs from the conserved cysteine through the conserved F or W. Each record gives: V gene, D gene, J gene, clone size, CDR3 protein, CDR3 DNA. A D gene is named only where the DNA matches it firmly. Size values are once, few and many counts, or a class for expanded clones, and some rows have none.

V: TRBV9; D: NA; J: TRBJ1-1; size: NA; CDR3: CASSVADTLNTEAFF; DNA: TGTGCCAGCAGCGTGGCGGACACTTTGAACACTGAAGCTTTCTTT
V: TRBV29-1; D: NA; J: TRBJ1-1; size: once; CDR3: CSVVRVSDTEAFF; DNA: TGCAGCGTTGTACGAGTATCGGACACTGAAGCTTTCTTT
V: TRBV21-1; D: NA; J: TRBJ1-6; size: NA; CDR3: CASSKMASEYSPLHF; DNA: TGTGCCAGCAGCAAAATGGCCAGCGAGTATTCACCCCTCCACTTT
V: TRBV7-6; D: NA; J: TRBJ2-1; size: NA; CDR3: CASSLVDLSSYNEQFF; DNA: TGTGCCAGCAGCTTAGTAGACCTCAGCTCCTACAATGAGCAGTTCTTC
V: TRBV7-3; D: NA; J: TRBJ1-6; size: NA; CDR3: CASSATPTGGNSPLHF; DNA: TGTGCCAGCAGCGCGACCCCGACAGGTGGGAATTCACCCCTCCACTTT
V: TRBV5-1; D: NA; J: TRBJ1-2; size: NA; CDR3: CASSLSQGNYGYTF; DNA: TGCGCCAGCAGCTTGAGTCAGGGTAACTATGGCTACACCTTC
V: TRBV10-3; D: NA; J: TRBJ2-7; size: NA; CDR3: CATADVGEQYF; DNA: TGTGCCACGGCGGACGTCGGCGAGCAGTACTTC
V: TRBV11-1; D: TRBD2; J: TRBJ2-1; size: NA; CDR3: CASSLNPAGAMYNEQFF; DNA: TGTGCCAGCAGCTTAAACCCAGCGGGGGCCATGTACAATGAGCAGTTCTTC
V: TRBV27; D: TRBD1; J: TRBJ2-7; size: NA; CDR3: CASSVSRDRGRRDEQYF; DNA: TGTGCCAGCAGCGTGAGCCGGGACAGGGGGCGACGCGACGAGCAGTACTTC
V: TRBV6-1; D: NA; J: TRBJ1-5; size: NA; CDR3: CASNSLRNQPQHF; DNA: TGTGCCAGCAACAGTCTCAGGAATCAGCCCCAGCATTTT
V: TRBV21-1; D: NA; J: TRBJ1-1; size: NA; CDR3: CASSNSGTEAFF; DNA: TGTGCCAGCAGCAACTCCGGCACTGAAGCTTTCTTT
V: TRBV30; D: NA; J: TRBJ1-1; size: few; CDR3: CAWSRDTSQALNTEAFF; DNA: TGTGCCTGGAGCCGAGACACCTCACAGGCCCTGAACACTGAAGCTTTCTTT
V: TRBV11-2; D: NA; J: TRBJ2-7; size: NA; CDR3: CASSLLTSPAQGGEQYF; DNA: TGTGCCAGCAGCTTACTAACCTCTCCTGCGCAGGGCGGCGAGCAGTACTTC
V: TRBV2; D: NA; J: TRBJ1-5; size: NA; CDR3: CASRGVPYSNQPQHF; DNA: TGTGCCAGCAGGGGGGTCCCATATAGCAATCAGCCCCAGCATTTT
V: TRBV4-1; D: NA; J: TRBJ1-2; size: NA; CDR3: CASSQEQGIAYGYTF; DNA: TGCGCCAGCAGCCAAGAGCAGGGGATAGCCTATGGCTACACCTTC
V: TRBV5-1; D: NA; J: TRBJ1-1; size: NA; CDR3: CASRSKGGATEAFF; DNA: TGCGCCAGCAGGAGCAAGGGAGGTGCCACTGAAGCTTTCTTT
V: TRBV6-5; D: NA; J: TRBJ1-4; size: NA; CDR3: CASSYPGQSEKLFF; DNA: TGTGCCAGCAGTTACCCTGGGCAGTCTGAAAAACTGTTTTTT
V: TRBV6-5; D: NA; J: TRBJ2-3; size: NA; CDR3: CASSYRGDTQYF; DNA: TGTGCCAGCAGTTATCGAGGAGATACGCAGTATTTT
V: TRBV6-5; D: TRBD1; J: TRBJ1-1; size: once; CDR3: CASSTMTGGATEAFF; DNA: TGTGCCAGCAGTACAATGACAGGGGGGGCCACTGAAGCTTTCTTT
V: TRBV5-6; D: NA; J: TRBJ1-1; size: NA; CDR3: CASSPLVRGVAFF; DNA: TGTGCCAGCAGCCCCCTGGTTAGGGGAGTAGCTTTCTTT
V: TRBV7-2; D: TRBD1; J: TRBJ2-7; size: NA; CDR3: CASSLGTGAYEQYF; DNA: TGTGCCAGCAGCTTGGGGACAGGGGCCTACGAGCAGTACTTC
V: TRBV4-2; D: NA; J: TRBJ2-1; size: NA; CDR3: CASSQDGGGGQDNEQFF; DNA: TGTGCCAGCAGCCAAGATGGGGGCGGGGGCCAAGACAATGAGCAGTTCTTC
V: TRBV27; D: TRBD2; J: TRBJ2-3; size: few; CDR3: CASSLGAGGFTDTQYF; DNA: TGTGCCAGCAGTTTGGGGGCGGGGGGCTTCACAGATACGCAGTATTTT
V: TRBV7-2; D: NA; J: TRBJ1-4; size: NA; CDR3: CASSLAADRTNEKLFF; DNA: TGTGCCAGCAGCTTAGCGGCGGACAGAACTAATGAAAAACTGTTTTTT
V: TRBV10-2; D: TRBD2; J: TRBJ2-7; size: NA; CDR3: CASSSSGGLAGYAQYF; DNA: TGCGCCAGCAGTTCAAGCGGGGGACTAGCGGGGTACGCGCAGTACTTC
V: TRBV6-5; D: NA; J: TRBJ1-6; size: NA; CDR3: CASRPDTGNSPLHF; DNA: TGTGCCAGCAGACCCGACACGGGTAATTCACCCCTCCACTTT
V: TRBV6-5; D: NA; J: TRBJ1-1; size: NA; CDR3: CASSLNREVAFF; DNA: TGTGCCAGCAGCCTAAACAGGGAGGTGGCTTTCTTT
V: TRBV6-1; D: NA; J: TRBJ1-2; size: NA; CDR3: CASNLQGAYGYTF; DNA: TGTGCCAGCAACCTACAGGGAGCCTATGGCTACACCTTC
V: TRBV5-4; D: TRBD1; J: TRBJ1-2; size: NA; CDR3: CASSGVTGGDGYTF; DNA: TGTGCCAGCAGCGGCGTAACAGGGGGCGACGGCTACACCTTC
V: TRBV7-9; D: NA; J: TRBJ1-3; size: few; CDR3: CASSGKMGDLAGNTIYF; DNA: TGTGCCAGCAGCGGCAAAATGGGGGATCTCGCCGGAAACACCATATATTTT
V: TRBV14; D: NA; J: TRBJ1-5; size: NA; CDR3: CASSQEGRPKPQHF; DNA: TGTGCCAGCAGCCAAGAGGGACGGCCAAAGCCCCAGCATTTT
V: TRBV14; D: NA; J: TRBJ1-4; size: NA; CDR3: CASSRGTGATNEKLFF; DNA: TGTGCCAGCAGCCGTGGGACGGGTGCAACTAATGAAAAACTGTTTTTT
V: TRBV7-2; D: NA; J: TRBJ1-1; size: NA; CDR3: CASSFWQGDEAFF; DNA: TGTGCCAGCAGCTTCTGGCAGGGTGATGAAGCTTTCTTT
V: TRBV6-6; D: NA; J: TRBJ1-2; size: NA; CDR3: CASGMDGAYGYTF; DNA: TGTGCCAGCGGGATGGACGGAGCTTATGGCTACACCTTC
V: TRBV6-1; D: NA; J: TRBJ2-7; size: NA; CDR3: CASSGAKEQYF; DNA: TGTGCCAGCAGTGGGGCAAAAGAGCAGTACTTC
V: TRBV30; D: NA; J: TRBJ2-3; size: NA; CDR3: CAWSVQGGVGKNTQYF; DNA: TGTGCCTGGAGTGTACAAGGCGGAGTCGGCAAAAATACGCAGTATTTT
V: TRBV5-6; D: NA; J: TRBJ1-4; size: NA; CDR3: CASSLRQPNEKLFF; DNA: TGTGCCAGCAGCCTTAGACAGCCCAATGAAAAACTGTTTTTT
V: TRBV11-2; D: NA; J: TRBJ1-4; size: NA; CDR3: CASSPGTLGGEKLFF; DNA: TGTGCCAGCAGCCCAGGGACCTTGGGGGGCGAAAAACTGTTTTTT
V: TRBV12-5; D: NA; J: TRBJ1-1; size: NA; CDR3: CASAGDTEAFF; DNA: TGTGCTAGTGCGGGTGACACTGAAGCTTTCTTT
V: TRBV7-9; D: TRBD1; J: TRBJ1-2; size: NA; CDR3: CASRPGQGGLYGYTF; DNA: TGTGCCAGCCGCCCCGGACAGGGCGGCCTGTATGGCTACACCTTC
V: TRBV15; D: NA; J: TRBJ1-6; size: NA; CDR3: CATSSELTGGSLGSPLHF; DNA: TGTGCCACCAGCAGCGAACTTACCGGGGGTTCCCTAGGGTCACCCCTCCACTTT
V: TRBV27; D: TRBD2; J: TRBJ2-1; size: NA; CDR3: CASKGLAGGNYNEQFF; DNA: TGTGCCAGCAAGGGACTAGCGGGGGGGAACTACAATGAGCAGTTCTTC
V: TRBV6-5; D: TRBD2; J: TRBJ2-1; size: NA; CDR3: CASSSTGGAYNEQFF; DNA: TGTGCCAGCAGTTCCACCGGGGGGGCCTACAATGAGCAGTTCTTC